What follows are 2 T cell receptor beta chains derived from one specimen sequenced in a study of cytomegalovirus exposure and HLA in healthy donors. Both 60 Vbeta primers and 13 Jbeta primers went into the PCR. Repertoires were generated with immunoSEQ multiplex PCR, while TCRdb's copy carries only in-frame clones and drops some. This table has hundreds of thousands of clones, 78% appearing once. What was sequenced was PBMCs. These receptors all stem from a boy between 10 and 17 years old in good health and CMV-seronegative.

This sequence joins TRBV11-3 and TRBJ2-7; the D gene is possibly TRBD2 (5 bases). Trimming took off 4 bases at V and 7 bases at J, with 17 bases between the two ends. The germline CDR1 and CDR2 sequences are SGHNT and YENEEA. The CDR3 has 14 amino acids. Here the CDR3 reads CASSSPRAGVEQYF. CDR3 DNA sequence: TGTGCCAGCAGCTCACCGAGGGCTGGGGTGGAGCAGTACTTC.

The J gene is TRBJ2-3, the V gene TRBV30; TRBD2 matches 10 bases. The CDR3 consists of 15 residues. Trimming at V came to 0 bases and at J to 4 bases, leaving 4 bases not matched to a gene. Germline V gene sequence: CDR1 GTSNPN, CDR2 SVGIG (reference sequence). The CDR3 sequence is CAWSVVAGGSDTQYF. The CDR3 coding sequence is TGTGCCTGGAGTGTAGTAGCGGGAGGATCAGATACGCAGTATTTT.